This TCR beta chain was obtained from a study of cytomegalovirus exposure and HLA in healthy donors. Study-wide context: Most genotyped donors, 65% to 85% of 300 to 400, had Caucasian-associated genetic ancestry.

Germline CDR1 and CDR2: MNHEY and SVGAGI. Losses at the gene ends were 6 bases for V and 1 base for J; bases not matched to a gene: 4. The CDR3 extends over 14 amino acids. The PCR used 60 Vbeta and 13 Jbeta primers. The table came from immunoSEQ multiplex PCR; TCRdb's copy has only in-frame clones and leaves some out. Altogether 140,000 to 150,000 clones are present, 82% being singletons, with the ten largest covering around 8.8%. The rearrangement joins TRBV6-5 to TRBJ2-7; 9 nucleotides match TRBD1. The receptor was isolated from a woman aged 55-69 years in good health and CMV-seropositive. The sequenced sample was PBMCs. In DNA, the CDR3 is TGTGCCAGCAGGGACAGGGGTGAATCCTACGAGCAGTACTTC. It yields the protein CASRDRGESYEQYF.